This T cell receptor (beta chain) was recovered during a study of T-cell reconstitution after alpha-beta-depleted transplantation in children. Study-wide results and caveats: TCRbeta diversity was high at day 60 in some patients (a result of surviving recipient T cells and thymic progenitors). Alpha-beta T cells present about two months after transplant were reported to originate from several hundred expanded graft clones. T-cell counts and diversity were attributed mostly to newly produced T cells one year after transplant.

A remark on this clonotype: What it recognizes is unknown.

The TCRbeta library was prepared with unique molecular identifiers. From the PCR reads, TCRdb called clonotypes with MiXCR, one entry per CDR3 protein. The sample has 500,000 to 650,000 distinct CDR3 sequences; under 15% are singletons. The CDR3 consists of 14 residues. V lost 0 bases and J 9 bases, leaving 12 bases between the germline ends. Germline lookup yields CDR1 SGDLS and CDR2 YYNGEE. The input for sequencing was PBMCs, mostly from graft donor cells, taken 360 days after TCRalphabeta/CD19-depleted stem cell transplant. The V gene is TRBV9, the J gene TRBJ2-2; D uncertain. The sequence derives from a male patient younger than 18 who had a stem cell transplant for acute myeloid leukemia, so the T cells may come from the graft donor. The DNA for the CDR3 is TGTGCCAGCAGCGTAGCAATCGGTGCCTGGGAGCTGTTTTTT. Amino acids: CASSVAIGAWELFF.